This paragraph covers one T cell receptor beta chain sequence. This CDR3 spans 16 amino acids. The germline V gene has CDR1 SGDLS and CDR2 YYNGEE. V was trimmed by 0 bases and J by 1 base, leaving 11 bases between them. Seattle patient enrollment occurred during active infection, with longitudinal follow-up thereafter. This record comes from a study of blood T cell repertoires in COVID-19. Clones were sequenced by immunoSEQ multiplex PCR, and TCRdb holds only the in-frame ones, with some missing. Of 200,000 to 250,000 clones listed, around nine tenths are singletons. Source material: peripheral blood. This TCR came from a man in his fifties or sixties with COVID-19, enrolled during active disease. The chain joins TRBV9 to TRBJ2-1, with D perhaps matching TRBD1 (5 bases). CDR3 amino acids: CASSVAQVYSYNEQFF. In nucleotides, the CDR3 is TGTGCCAGCAGCGTAGCACAGGTTTATTCCTACAATGAGCAGTTCTTC.